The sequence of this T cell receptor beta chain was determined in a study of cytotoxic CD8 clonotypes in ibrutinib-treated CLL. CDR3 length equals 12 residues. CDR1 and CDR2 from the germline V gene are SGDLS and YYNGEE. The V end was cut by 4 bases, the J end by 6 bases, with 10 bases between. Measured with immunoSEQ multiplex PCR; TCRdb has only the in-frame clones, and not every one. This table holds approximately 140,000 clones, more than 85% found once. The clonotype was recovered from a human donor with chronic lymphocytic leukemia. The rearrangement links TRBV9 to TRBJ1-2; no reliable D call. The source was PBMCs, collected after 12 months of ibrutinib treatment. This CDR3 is CASSMRSDGYTF. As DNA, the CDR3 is TGTGCCAGCAGCATGCGGTCAGATGGCTACACCTTC.